These 21 T cell receptor beta chains were sequenced from one sample in a study of blood T cells in healthy people across ages. The use of a sample-barcoded 5' primer and a J-beta primer mix characterized a second PCR of about 7 to 12 cycles. TCRdb re-derived calls from the 5' RACE reads in MiXCR, one entry per CDR3 protein. The data show 1.2 million to 1.5 million distinct CDR3 sequences, around 55% seen once. Material for sequencing was blood. These receptors were obtained from a man in his late teens or twenties in good health.

J is TRBJ2-1 and V is TRBV5-1; 10 bases are shared with TRBD2. The germline CDR1 and CDR2 sequences are SGHRS and YFSETQ. The CDR3 is made up of 15 amino acids. V lost 2 bases to trimming and J lost 6 bases; unmatched junction nucleotides: 5. The CDR3 protein is CASSFVAGGFNEQFF. The CDR3 nucleotides are TGCGCCAGCAGCTTCGTAGCGGGGGGATTCAATGAGCAGTTCTTC.

This clonotype was counted a few times. This chain joins TRBV15 and TRBJ1-2; D not certain. The germline gives CDR1 LNHNV, CDR2 YYDKDF (reference sequence). Trimming took 5 bases from V and 0 from J, leaving 13 bases between them. The CDR3 is made up of 15 amino acids. The CDR3 nucleotides read TGTGCCACCAGCCCCCGGACCTTAGCTAACTATGGCTACACCTTC. As protein: CATSPRTLANYGYTF.

This chain links TRBV12-3 or TRBV12-4 with TRBJ2-3, with TRBD2 matching over 13 bases. J gave up 0 bases and V 6 bases, and 6 bases lay outside the gene matches. The CDR3 is 17 residues long. CDR3 region: CASSRTSGGTSTDTQYF. In nucleotides, the CDR3 is TGTGCCAGCAGCCGGACTAGCGGGGGCACTAGCACAGATACGCAGTATTTT.

This rearrangement joins TRBV29-1 to TRBJ2-3, with no clear D. Germline CDR1 is SQVTM and CDR2 is ANQGSEA. The CDR3 has 15 residues. Trimming removed 3 bases from V and 2 bases from J, with 15 bases in between. The CDR3 reads CSVEEPKGPTDTQYF. The CDR3 bases are TGCAGCGTTGAGGAGCCCAAAGGGCCCACAGATACGCAGTATTTT.

This clonotype was observed a handful of times. This may stem from a read error, because a much larger clone lies one nucleotide away. The chain couples TRBV5-1 to TRBJ2-5; 8 positions match TRBD2. This CDR3 has 16 residues. Germline V gives CDR1 SGHRS, CDR2 YFSETQ. V was pared by 2 bases and J by 11 bases, with 17 bases of the junction left unmatched. CDR3 nucleotide sequence: TGCGCCAGCAGCTTTGCGGGGGGCATGTTGGGCAATGAGCAGTACTTC. It codes for CASSFAGGMLGNEQYF.

This chain uses TRBV14 with TRBJ1-5; D is possibly TRBD1 (5 bases). V gave up 1 base and J gave up 2 bases, with 12 bases separating them. This CDR3 region has 16 residues. CDR1 and CDR2 (germline): SGHDN, FVKESK. CDR3 in amino acids: CASSQGGIRGNQPQHF. For the CDR3, the DNA is TGTGCCAGCAGCCAAGGTGGGATCAGGGGCAATCAGCCCCAGCATTTT.

The chain recombines TRBV4-1 with TRBJ2-7; D uncertain. Germline-derived CDR1 and CDR2 are MGHRA and YSYEKL. Trimming shortened V by 0 bases and J by 6 bases, and 12 bases separated the two germline ends. The CDR3 sequence is 14 residues long. In DNA form, the CDR3 reads TGCGCCAGCAGCCAAGATGGGTACAGCCTCGAGCAGTACTTC. As protein: CASSQDGYSLEQYF.

The V gene is TRBV10-3, the J gene TRBJ1-3, with D uncertain. Trimming took 6 bases from V and 4 from J, leaving 13 bases between them. Germline V lookup: CDR1 ENHRY, CDR2 SYGVKD. The CDR3 contains 14 residues. CDR3 DNA sequence: TGTGCCATCAGGGATGATCTATCCGGAAACACCATATATTTT. Translation: CAIRDDLSGNTIYF.

The count of this clonotype is one. The gene calls are TRBV20-1 and TRBJ2-1; D tentatively fits TRBD1 or TRBD2 (5 bases each). The CDR3 totals 13 residues. The germline V and J ends were trimmed by 6 bases and 0 bases, with 9 bases remaining between them. CDR1 and CDR2 from the germline V gene are DFQATT and SNEGSKA (reference sequence). The CDR3 spells CSAGTHSYNEQFF. For the CDR3, the DNA is TGCAGTGCCGGGACGCACTCCTACAATGAGCAGTTCTTC.

The table lists this clonotype with a few counts. This chain connects TRBV7-9 to TRBJ2-6, with D maybe TRBD1 (7 bases). The CDR3 extends over 17 amino acids. The germline CDR1 and CDR2 sequences are SEHNR and FQNEAQ (reference sequence). The germline V and J ends were trimmed by 5 bases and 4 bases, with 18 bases remaining between them. In DNA, the CDR3 is TGTGCCAGCAGCGCGGGGACAGATAATCCCGGGGCCAACGTCCTGACTTTC. This gives the protein CASSAGTDNPGANVLTF.

This chain connects TRBV7-2 to TRBJ2-7, with D perhaps TRBD1 or TRBD2 (5 bases each). Between the trimmed V and J ends, which lost 4 bases and 3 bases, there was a span of 16 bases. Germline lookup yields CDR1 SGHTA and CDR2 FQGNSA. This CDR3 is built from 15 residues. The CDR3 DNA sequence: TGTGCCAGCAGCTCGAATCAGGGACCCATCTACGAGCAGTACTTC. Its protein product is CASSSNQGPIYEQYF.

The chain recombines TRBV6-5 with TRBJ2-3; 12 bases line up with TRBD1. CDR1 and CDR2 from the germline V gene are MNHEY and SVGAGI. J gave up 7 bases and V 7 bases, and 6 bases lay outside the gene matches. This CDR3 is 14 amino acids long. The CDR3 DNA reads as TGTGCCAGCATAGGGACAGGGGGCAAAAATACGCAGTATTTT. Amino acids: CASIGTGGKNTQYF.

The chain has TRBV6-2 or TRBV6-3 and TRBJ1-2; D is unresolved. Germline values: CDR1 MNHEY, CDR2 SVGEGT. Between the trimmed V and J ends, which lost 1 base and 11 bases, there was a span of 8 bases. The CDR3 runs 11 residues. CDR3 amino acids: CASSYLAQYTF. CDR3 nucleotides: TGTGCCAGCAGTTACTTGGCCCAATACACCTTC.

The V gene is TRBV12-3 or TRBV12-4, the J gene TRBJ2-1; weak D call: TRBD1 (8 bases). This CDR3 is 16 amino acids long. V lost 5 bases and J lost 10, with 24 bases in between. CDR3 protein: CASSTGQGLTSHEQFF. The CDR3 nucleotides are TGTGCCAGCAGTACAGGACAGGGACTGACTAGCCACGAGCAGTTCTTC.

This clonotype was observed many times. This chain joins TRBV12-3 or TRBV12-4 and TRBJ2-3; D is undetermined. V lost 1 base, J lost 9 bases, and 11 bases lay in between. CDR3 length: 13 amino acids. The CDR3 loop reads CASSLEVGFTQYF. DNA for the CDR3: TGTGCCAGCAGTTTAGAGGTAGGGTTCACGCAGTATTTT.

The table lists this clonotype with a count of one. The chain is built from TRBV11-1 and TRBJ1-1; the match to TRBD1 covers 10 bases. J was trimmed by 3 bases and V by 5 bases; bases with no gene match: 9. Germline V lookup: CDR1 SGHAT, CDR2 FQDESV (reference sequence). The CDR3 contains 16 residues. This CDR3 is CASSAGTGERDTEAFF. In DNA form, the CDR3 reads TGTGCCAGCAGCGCCGGGACAGGGGAAAGAGACACTGAAGCTTTCTTT.

The rearrangement links TRBV5-1 to TRBJ2-1; maybe TRBD1 (6 bases). CDR3 length: 14 residues. The germline V gene has CDR1 SGHRS and CDR2 YFSETQ. V gave up 8 bases and J gave up 8 bases, with 20 bases separating them. CDR3 region: CASSPGARWDEQFF. The CDR3 DNA sequence: TGCGCCAGTTCTCCAGGGGCGCGTTGGGATGAGCAGTTCTTC.

For this clonotype: The junction shows a germline mismatch at one end, possibly a read error. The genes are TRBV4-3 and TRBJ2-1, with D unresolved. Germline V gene data show CDR1 as LGHNA and CDR2 as YSLEER. This CDR3 is built from 11 residues. The CDR3 region has the DNA TGCGCCAGCAGCCAAAACAATGGGCAGTTCTTC. Its protein product is CASSQNNGQFF.

This chain joins TRBV2 and TRBJ1-1, with a possible D match to TRBD1 (5 bases). Germline-derived CDR1 and CDR2 are SNHLY and FYNNEI. This CDR3 has 14 residues. The germline V and J ends were trimmed by 4 bases and 2 bases, with 11 bases remaining between them. This CDR3 is CASSGAGPNTEAFF. The CDR3 DNA reads TGTGCCAGCAGTGGGGCAGGGCCCAACACTGAAGCTTTCTTT.

The rearrangement uses TRBV7-9 and TRBJ1-2; 7 bases match TRBD1. CDR3 size: 16 residues. V was clipped by 2 bases and J by 13 bases; unmatched bases: 19. Germline V gives CDR1 SEHNR, CDR2 FQNEAQ (reference sequence). The CDR3 DNA reads TGTGCCAGCAGCTTACCGTTAGCGCGGGACAGACATCCTTTCACCTTC. The encoded protein is CASSLPLARDRHPFTF.

The V gene is TRBV4-1, the J gene TRBJ1-1; D possibly corresponds to TRBD1 (6 bases). CDR3 length equals 15 residues. V was clipped by 3 bases and J by 4 bases, with 15 bases between them. Looked up from germline, CDR1 is MGHRA and CDR2 is YSYEKL. DNA for the CDR3: TGCGCCAGCAGCCACCAAGGGGGGGGGGTCACTGAAGCTTTCTTT. Translation: CASSHQGGGVTEAFF.